The 15 T cell receptor beta chains presented below share a single source sample, sequenced in a study of shared clonotypes between healthy human individuals. This table comes from immunoSEQ multiplex PCR, and its TCRdb copy is limited to in-frame clones, with some not included. The profile covers 490,000 or so clones, with less than 80% appearing a single time and roughly 12% taken by the ten largest. The source material was PBMCs. The receptors stem from a woman aged 40 to 55 in good health. Some clones in this sample may be carry-over from other donors' samples.

The V and J genes are TRBV7-2 and TRBJ1-5, with TRBD1 matching 7 bases. The germline CDR1 and CDR2 sequences are SGHTA and FQGNSA. Unmatched junction bases numbered 16, after V lost 4 bases and J lost 4 bases. The CDR3 extends over 18 amino acids. The CDR3 spells CASSYRPPGQTINQPQHF. CDR3 nucleotide sequence: TGTGCCAGCAGCTACCGACCGCCGGGACAGACTATTAATCAGCCCCAGCATTTT.

The chain links TRBV15 to TRBJ2-3; the D gene is possibly TRBD2 (6 bases). Per the germline V gene, CDR1 is LNHNV and CDR2 is YYDKDF (reference sequence). Trimming stripped 0 bases from V and 0 bases from J, with 13 bases between. CDR3 length: 17 residues. The CDR3 reads CATSRDRLAASTDTQYF. DNA for the CDR3: TGTGCCACCAGCAGAGATCGGTTAGCGGCCAGCACAGATACGCAGTATTTT.

This clone was recorded once. The chain is built from TRBV2 and TRBJ2-3; 8 bases are a match to TRBD2. Germline-derived CDR1 and CDR2 are SNHLY and FYNNEI. The CDR3 totals 12 residues. J gave up 9 bases and V 7 bases, and 6 bases lay outside the gene matches. The CDR3 DNA sequence: TGTGCCAGCACCCTTATAGCGGGAACGCAGTATTTT. Translation: CASTLIAGTQYF.

This sequence joins TRBV11-2 and TRBJ2-7; maybe TRBD1 (5 bases). The length of the CDR3 is 16 residues. CDR1 and CDR2 (germline): SGHAT, FQNNGV. V lost 0 bases to trimming and J lost 2 bases, with 14 bases between them. The CDR3 coding sequence is TGTGCCAGCAGCTTAGATTGGAGTGCGACAGCCTACGAGCAGTACTTC. It specifies CASSLDWSATAYEQYF.

The chain couples TRBV6-1 to TRBJ1-5; D is undetermined. Trimming stripped 1 base from V and 1 base from J, with 20 bases between. CDR3 length: 19 residues. Germline V CDR1 and CDR2: MNHNS, SASEGT. As DNA, the CDR3 is TGTGCCAGCAGTGAAGGTTTTCCTTCCAGGCTCTGGAGCAATCAGCCCCAGCATTTT. It specifies CASSEGFPSRLWSNQPQHF.

The V call is TRBV7-8, the J call TRBJ1-1; the match to TRBD1 covers 9 bases. V dropped 6 bases and J dropped 5; count of bases not matched to a gene: 7. The CDR3 runs to 14 residues. Germline CDR1 is SGHVS and CDR2 is FQNEAQ. CDR3 protein: CASRIRTGETEAFF. For the CDR3, the DNA is TGTGCCAGCAGGATTCGGACAGGGGAGACTGAAGCTTTCTTT.

The table lists this clone with a few counts. The CDR3 spells CASSLEDTQYF. Written as DNA, the CDR3 is TGTGCCAGCAGTTTAGAAGATACGCAGTATTTT. This sequence joins TRBV27 and TRBJ2-3; no definite D call. From germline, CDR1 is MNHEY and CDR2 SMNVEV (reference sequence). The CDR3 runs 11 residues. V was shortened by 2 bases and J by 5 bases, with 2 bases between the two germline ends.

The genes are TRBV5-5 and TRBJ1-4; no clear D gene. Per the germline V gene, CDR1 is SGHKS and CDR2 is YYEKEE (reference sequence). The CDR3 has 14 residues. The germline V and J ends were trimmed by 1 base and 4 bases, with 8 bases remaining between them. In DNA form, the CDR3 reads TGTGCCAGCAGCTTGTTACAAAATAATGAAAAACTGTTTTTT. Translation gives CASSLLQNNEKLFF.

This clone occurred once. The CDR3 loop is CASSYSGLAAYNEQFF. DNA of the CDR3: TGTGCCAGCAGTTACTCGGGACTAGCGGCCTACAATGAGCAGTTCTTC. The chain is built from TRBV6-5 and TRBJ2-1; 11 nucleotides agree with TRBD2. Germline V lookup: CDR1 MNHEY, CDR2 SVGAGI. Unmatched junction bases numbered 0, after V lost 0 bases and J lost 2 bases. The CDR3 is made up of 16 amino acids.

This clone was seen more than once but under ten times. The chain links TRBV19 to TRBJ2-7; 8 bases match TRBD1. CDR3 size: 14 residues. Per the germline V gene, CDR1 is LNHDA and CDR2 is SQIVND (reference sequence). V lost 6 bases and J lost 6; bases outside the gene matches: 10. The chain's CDR3 is CASSNPGQATEQYF. The CDR3 DNA sequence: TGTGCCAGTAGCAACCCGGGACAGGCCACCGAGCAGTACTTC.

The chain joins TRBV28 to TRBJ1-2; D is undetermined. V was shortened by 3 bases and J by 7 bases, with 12 bases between the two germline ends. The CDR3 has 13 amino acids. Germline V CDR1 and CDR2: MDHEN, SYDVKM. The CDR3 DNA reads TGTGCCAGCAGTTTCAGGTCCAGCGCTGGCTACACCTTC. Encoded protein: CASSFRSSAGYTF.

The chain links TRBV7-2 to TRBJ2-3, with a tentative D call TRBD1 (6 bases). V was clipped by 2 bases and J by 0 bases, with 9 bases between them. CDR1 and CDR2 from the germline V gene are SGHTA and FQGNSA. The CDR3 covers 15 residues. CDR3 bases: TGTGCCAGCAGCTTACTCAGGGGAAGCACAGATACGCAGTATTTT. Encoded protein: CASSLLRGSTDTQYF.

The chain combines TRBV28 with TRBJ1-2; maybe TRBD1 (6 bases). Looked up from germline, CDR1 is MDHEN and CDR2 is SYDVKM. CDR3 length equals 13 residues. V lost 7 bases to trimming and J lost 8 bases, with 17 bases between them. The CDR3 DNA follows: TGTGCCAGCACTCTGAACAGGGCTCAGGGCTACACCTTC. Amino acid sequence: CASTLNRAQGYTF.

This clone occurred many times. The chain couples TRBV7-2 to TRBJ2-7, with a tentative D call TRBD2 (7 bases). The V end was cut by 5 bases, the J end by 6 bases, with 17 bases between. The V gene's germline CDR1 is SGHTA and CDR2 FQGNSA. The CDR3 is made up of 14 amino acids. The CDR3 region is CASSPWGGLGEQYF. CDR3 nucleotides: TGTGCCAGCAGCCCTTGGGGGGGCCTTGGCGAGCAGTACTTC.

CDR3 coding DNA: TGTGCCAGCAGCGTGGGTTTTCAAGAGACCCAGTACTTC. Translating gives CASSVGFQETQYF. This chain uses TRBV5-6 with TRBJ2-5; unclear D gene. CDR3 length: 13 amino acids. Germline V gene lookup returns CDR1 SGHDT and CDR2 YYEEEE. Trimming stripped 4 bases from V and 2 bases from J, with 9 bases between. Looking up the rest from reference TRBV5-6 and TRBJ2-5 gives the full variable domain: DAGVTQSPTHLIKTRGQQVTLRCSPKSGHDTVSWYQQALGQGPQFIFQYYEEEERQRGNFPDRFSGHQFPNYSSELNVNALLLGDSALYLCASSVGFQETQYFGPGTRLLVL.